Ten or more counts support the clone carrying this T cell receptor beta chain. The target antigen is unknown. This sample is drawn from a study of early T cells in non-severe SARS-CoV-2 infection. Study details: The chains were unpaired, and the sequenced material was bulk RNA from unsorted whole blood.

Attachment of unique molecular identifiers was made to individual cDNA molecules. Each CDR3 protein gets one entry after TCRdb re-called the 5' RACE reads with MiXCR. The table includes tens of thousands of distinct CDR3 sequences, 5.5% to 6.5% detected once. Study-wide results and limits: The study's VDJdb matching favored anti-spike CD8 responses and missed private and CD4 specificities.

The CDR3 runs 13 residues. The germline gives CDR1 SGHDT, CDR2 YYEEEE. Deletions cut 4 bases from V and 4 bases from J, with 8 bases between. The J gene is TRBJ2-2, the V gene TRBV5-6; D perhaps matches TRBD1 (5 bases). The sequence was obtained from an adult who was a healthcare worker with PCR-confirmed SARS-CoV-2 infection or an uninfected control (not recorded which). The specimen sequenced was whole blood. CDR3 sequence: CASSKQGTGELFF. As DNA, the CDR3 is TGTGCCAGCAGCAAGCAGGGCACCGGGGAGCTGTTTTTT.